A single sample gave rise to the 10 T cell receptor beta chains below, sequenced in a study of cytomegalovirus exposure and HLA in healthy donors. With 60 Vbeta and 13 Jbeta primers, the PCR was carried out. The method was immunoSEQ multiplex PCR; TCRdb's version includes in-frame clones alone and lacks a portion of them. The table includes about 180,000 clones, almost 85% detected once. Sequencing input: PBMCs. Receptors originate from a man aged 25 to 45 in good health and CMV-seronegative.

The chain carries TRBV30 and TRBJ2-7; TRBD1 matches at 7 bases. The germline CDR1 and CDR2 sequences are GTSNPN and SVGIG (reference sequence). V lost 0 bases, J lost 2 bases, and 4 bases stayed unmatched. The CDR3 is 14 amino acids. The CDR3 region has the DNA TGTGCCTGGAGTGTAAACACAGGGGCCTACGAGCAGTACTTC. Its protein is CAWSVNTGAYEQYF.

This chain connects TRBV14 to TRBJ1-2; no clear D gene. CDR1 is SGHDN and CDR2 is FVKESK in the germline V gene. CDR3 size: 13 residues. Trimming stripped 0 bases from V and 4 bases from J, with 6 bases between. CDR3 bases: TGTGCCAGCAGCCAAGATCCGTCCTATGGCTACACCTTC. Translation: CASSQDPSYGYTF.

The chain recombines TRBV5-1 with TRBJ2-2, with 7 bases fitting TRBD1. The ends lost 4 bases at V and 3 bases at J; junction bases unmatched: 6. The CDR3 is made up of 15 amino acids. Germline CDR1 and CDR2: SGHRS and YFSETQ. CDR3 sequence reads: CASSVGQLYTGELFF. In DNA, the CDR3 is TGCGCCAGCAGCGTGGGACAGCTTTACACCGGGGAGCTGTTTTTT.

CDR3 coding DNA: TGTGCCAGTAGTATCCGGGGACTAGCGGAGATCTCCTACGAGCAGTACTTC. Its translation: CASSIRGLAEISYEQYF. V usage is TRBV19 and J usage is TRBJ2-7; 11 nucleotides match TRBD2. CDR1 and CDR2 from the germline V gene are LNHDA and SQIVND (reference sequence). This CDR3 has 17 amino acids. The J segment lost 0 bases and the V segment lost 3 bases, leaving 7 bases of the junction unmatched.

The rearrangement uses TRBV5-1 and TRBJ1-1; 7 positions agree with TRBD1. This CDR3 has 14 residues. Germline CDR1 and CDR2: SGHRS and YFSETQ. V shed 3 bases, J shed 5 bases, and the junction held 7 bases outside the gene matches. The CDR3 here is CASSSTGSSTEAFF. Written as DNA, the CDR3 is TGCGCCAGCAGCTCGACAGGGAGCAGTACTGAAGCTTTCTTT.

This clone was seen once. The genes are TRBV11-3 and TRBJ1-1; D gene unclear. CDR1 is SGHNT, CDR2 YENEEA, per germline. Trimming took off 0 bases at V and 5 bases at J, with 16 bases between the two ends. The CDR3 runs to 16 residues. The CDR3 region is CASSLDRVATGTEAFF. The CDR3 DNA reads as TGTGCCAGCAGCTTAGATCGTGTAGCAACGGGAACTGAAGCTTTCTTT.

This clone was found a few times. V gene TRBV4-3 combines with J gene TRBJ1-1; D uncertain. Germline V gene lookup returns CDR1 LGHNA and CDR2 YSLEER. V was pared by 1 base and J by 5 bases, with 14 bases between. There are 15 residues in the CDR3. Here the CDR3 reads CASSQVGRPPTEAFF. DNA of the CDR3: TGCGCCAGCAGCCAAGTGGGCAGGCCCCCAACTGAAGCTTTCTTT.

The genes are TRBV13 and TRBJ2-3; D might be TRBD1 (5 bases). V lost 5 bases and J 2 bases, leaving 11 bases between the germline ends. Germline-derived CDR1 and CDR2 are PRHDT and FYEKMQ (reference sequence). This CDR3 has 14 amino acids. CDR3 loop: CASSNRGFTDTQYF. In nucleotides, the CDR3 is TGTGCCAGCAGCAATAGGGGCTTCACAGATACGCAGTATTTT.

The V and J genes are TRBV6-5 and TRBJ2-1, with TRBD2 matching over 9 bases. Germline CDR1 reads MNHEY; CDR2 reads SVGAGI. CDR3 length: 16 residues. V was clipped by 1 base and J by 8 bases; unmatched bases: 9. The CDR3 nucleotides read TGTGCCAGCAGTTACTTGGGTAGCGGGAGAGGCGATGAGCAGTTCTTC. The encoded protein is CASSYLGSGRGDEQFF.

This chain joins TRBV7-7 and TRBJ2-7, with 9 bases matching TRBD2. Germline lookup yields CDR1 SSHAT and CDR2 FNYEAQ (reference sequence). V was pared by 3 bases and J by 4 bases, with 1 base of the junction left unmatched. This CDR3 is 13 amino acids long. CDR3 residues: CASSLREGYEQYF. The CDR3 DNA follows: TGTGCCAGCAGCTTGCGGGAGGGATACGAGCAGTACTTC.